This TCR beta chain was documented in a study of cytomegalovirus exposure and HLA in healthy donors (dated by TCRdb to about 2017). Broadly, across the study: According to an earlier analysis of 587 of the donors, roughly 180 million T cells yielded over 90 million unique TCR beta sequences and about 280 Gb of sequence data. A later genetic analysis used genome-wide SNP genotypes for about three fifths of the 666 donors, treating that subset as a discovery cohort. The study was designed to test whether signatures of past pathogen exposure could be identified by cataloging public T cell receptors. Typing coverage differed by locus: A, B, C, DRB1 and DQB1 were typed in roughly 620-640 donors, DQA1 in roughly 510, DPA1 in 600 to 610, and DPB1 in 450 to 490. Besides the first cohort of 550 to 750 subjects, a separate validation cohort made up of 95 to 150 different subjects was used. HLA typing covered class I and class II loci at four-digit resolution. The study used immunosequencing to profile the T cell repertoires of several hundred subjects and linked those repertoires to cytomegalovirus serostatus. Among 398 genotyped donors of the cohort, an average of roughly 230,000 unique TCR beta nucleotide sequences was sequenced per donor, of which roughly 17% were non-productive. Four or five DR-DQ haplotypes were handled as single units for association and clustering because linkage in the cohort was strong. Among the roughly 370 genotyped donors, 81% belonged to the genetic ancestry cluster associated with self-reported Caucasian donors. To study patterns of TCR occurrence, a later analysis re-analyzed previously published TCR beta repertoires from around 700 donors and added high-resolution HLA genotyping. Donor age, sex, ethnicity and CMV serostatus were collected together with the repertoire data. About 300 gigabases of sequencing data and around 80 million unique TCR sequences made up an early release that covered over 550 HLA-typed donors. Every repertoire in the discovery cohort had been generated on one and the same sequencing platform. Rather than using new phenotypic data, the later analysis identified candidate immune exposures from TCR beta sequences and from how often those sequences occurred across donors. The study combined high-throughput TCR immunosequencing, statistical association of individual TCRs with disease status, and machine learning to predict cytomegalovirus infection status. An earlier analysis of approximately 500 of the donors applied high-throughput TCR beta sequencing to assess whether each TCR beta V gene segment acted as functional or pseudogenic.

Receptor libraries were prepared by the immunoSEQ multiplex PCR assay. For the multiplex PCR, a mixture combining 60 forward primers for TCR Vbeta segments and 13 reverse primers for TCR Jbeta segments was used. The CDR3 region of rearranged TCR beta genes was amplified from genomic DNA by a multiplex PCR assay. On the Illumina HiSeq System, the amplified TCR beta libraries were sequenced as 87-base-pair reads. The study's own analysis went as follows. A later analysis tallied around 82 million unique TCR beta chains across the 700 or so repertoires, and approximately 11 million of those chains were shared by two or more donors. Raw reads were error-corrected and collapsed into unique sequences by a nearest-neighbor algorithm in which closely related sequences were merged to remove PCR and sequencing errors. CDR3 sequences were aligned to IMGT reference sequences to assign V, D and J gene segments. For a sequence to be retained, at least a six-nucleotide match to both a V gene segment and a J gene segment was required. A rearrangement was called productive if the CDR3 had no stop codons and remained in frame with V and J, and every other rearrangement was called non-productive. Following IMGT convention, CDR3 was defined as the stretch from the second conserved V-encoded cysteine to the conserved J-encoded phenylalanine. The earlier analysis of about 610 of the donors excluded sequences that lacked an unambiguous match to a single V gene segment. An earlier analysis of a few hundred of the donors called V segments functional above 56.7% productive rearrangements and segregating when the between-donor standard deviation exceeded 5%. A statistical classification framework was built for diagnosing cytomegalovirus status from the catalog of TCR beta chain sequences. A later analysis assigned V and J genes by comparing TCR nucleotide sequences with IMGT/GENE-DB human TR gene sequences. Using the TCRdist pipeline, a later analysis assigned CDR3 sequences along with most-parsimonious VDJ recombination scenarios. In a later analysis, each TCR beta chain was defined by its CDR3 amino acid sequence together with its V-gene family, and reads without a unique V-gene family were excluded. A later analysis removed 550 to 650 highly shared, low-generation-probability nucleotide sequences to deal with suspected cross-contamination and a sequencing artifact. In a later analysis, a clonal expansion index for each public chain was calculated from normalized within-repertoire ranks of inferred template counts. Generation probabilities in a later analysis came from a VDJ recombination model fitted to out-of-frame rearrangements, and those results were checked against IGoR. Hypergeometric tests were used in a later analysis to score TCR-TCR, TCR-HLA and TCR-CMV co-occurrence, with a repertoire-size bias correction applied to the TCR pairs. A later analysis estimated false discovery rates by permuting HLA or CMV assignments 20 times. A later analysis grouped co-occurring TCRs with DBSCAN, adding TCRdist sequence similarity when clustering within HLA-allele-positive subsets. Co-occurrence clustering excluded repertoires with fewer than 30,000 or more than 120,000 public chains, plus five with anomalous nucleotide sharing. TCRdb carries this immuneACCESS record with in-frame sequences only. Its versions omit some clonotypes, under half of them owing to an unresolved V gene in the studies checked, with the rest unexplained. Clone size and V and J calls were adopted from that table, with D and trimming inferred from the DNA. The sample profile shows about 78,000 clones; roughly 72% of them were found once. Clones ranked in the top ten supply 11% of the sample.

The cohort consisted of 666 healthy bone marrow donors. At the time of sampling, every cohort member was nominally healthy, though immune exposures that went unrecorded were likely present. The donor was CMV seropositive and belonged to the group of around 300 seropositive cohort members. A peripheral blood sample was provided by each donor, and peripheral blood mononuclear cells were used for TCR beta sequencing. Genomic DNA extraction from the blood cell samples was performed with the Qiagen DNeasy Blood Extraction Kit. Overall study results and their limits: Compared with equally common non-associated chains, HLA-associated TCR beta chains in a later analysis were more clonally expanded and had lower generation probabilities. Because HLA typing was unavailable for some donors at each locus, only the typed subset was used in association tests. Most TCR sequences were observed very rarely across donors, whereas some public TCRs were present in many individuals. In this cohort, only TCR beta chains were sequenced, and detectable features were limited by the absence of alpha or paired-chain data. For the cohort, immune exposure information was limited to CMV serostatus. Roughly uniform sequencing depth across donors was assumed in presence/absence analyses, although this assumption may not hold. Most CMV-associated TCR beta chains appeared to be HLA-restricted in a later analysis, and the HLA associations seemed to be driven largely by CMV exposure. In a later analysis, several top co-occurrence clusters were reported to appear linked to parvovirus B19, influenza, CMV and Epstein-Barr virus. V-gene and J-gene trimming of TCR beta chains was associated with a missense DCLRE1C variant in a later genetic analysis, and the association was replicated in an independent cohort. According to the authors, the approach could potentially be generalized to other disease states and immunological phenotypes. In a later analysis, around 17,000 TCR beta sequences were associated with specific HLA alleles at a false discovery rate of 0.05. A later analysis found that TCR association rates varied across HLA loci, with DRB1 alleles showing the most associated TCRs and HLA-C alleles the fewest. Linkage disequilibrium might explain the correlated functional status among segregating V segments, but an unknown experimental factor could not be ruled out. The classifier was reported to diagnose cytomegalovirus status with high specificity and sensitivity in both the original cohort and the validation cohort. In a later genetic analysis, fewer N-insertions in productive TCRs were reported among donors in an Asian-associated ancestry cluster than the roughly 700-donor mean. The earlier analysis of approximately 540 of the donors excluded approximately 17 rarely observed V segments, including chromosome 9 orphons, because counts were too low. A few of the identified cytomegalovirus-associated TCR beta chains were confirmed in vitro to be specific for cytomegalovirus antigens. When HLA alleles, especially DR and DQ, strongly co-occurred, TCR associations were difficult to assign to individual alleles. In an earlier analysis of approximately 600 of the donors, most TCR beta V segments were observed in productive rearrangements about 87% or about 30% of the time, broadly matching IMGT annotations. Because the 87-base-pair reads could not distinguish some IMGT-functional V segments, including TRBV6-2 and TRBV6-3, those segments were excluded. A further reported finding was that TCR beta sequences accurately predicted the HLA-A and HLA-B alleles for most subjects in the first cohort. The study gave a list of under 200 TCR beta chains associated with cytomegalovirus. A cluster of highly shared sequence variants was judged likely to represent a technical artifact of the sequencing pipeline.

Comments on this clone: The antigen this receptor binds is unknown. There are no base qualities to consult, and no much larger clone falls within one base.

The CDR3 spans 16 residues, from the cysteine through the phenylalanine. Of the read, only the CDR3 DNA is kept; its 48 bases are in frame from base 1. The junction shows trimming of 2 bases on V and 1 base on J, and the gene matches do not reach 6 bases of it. CDR1 and CDR2 are drawn from the germline V gene: SGDLS, YYNGEE. Sequencing was carried out using PBMCs. This receptor was obtained from a woman aged 40 to 50 in good health and CMV-seropositive. Rearrangement joined TRBV9 to TRBJ2-3; 8 junctional bases match TRBD2. The DNA sequence follows: TGTGCCAGCAGCGTCCGTGGGACTAGGGGCACAGATACGCAGTATTTT. The resulting protein is CASSVRGTRGTDTQYF.